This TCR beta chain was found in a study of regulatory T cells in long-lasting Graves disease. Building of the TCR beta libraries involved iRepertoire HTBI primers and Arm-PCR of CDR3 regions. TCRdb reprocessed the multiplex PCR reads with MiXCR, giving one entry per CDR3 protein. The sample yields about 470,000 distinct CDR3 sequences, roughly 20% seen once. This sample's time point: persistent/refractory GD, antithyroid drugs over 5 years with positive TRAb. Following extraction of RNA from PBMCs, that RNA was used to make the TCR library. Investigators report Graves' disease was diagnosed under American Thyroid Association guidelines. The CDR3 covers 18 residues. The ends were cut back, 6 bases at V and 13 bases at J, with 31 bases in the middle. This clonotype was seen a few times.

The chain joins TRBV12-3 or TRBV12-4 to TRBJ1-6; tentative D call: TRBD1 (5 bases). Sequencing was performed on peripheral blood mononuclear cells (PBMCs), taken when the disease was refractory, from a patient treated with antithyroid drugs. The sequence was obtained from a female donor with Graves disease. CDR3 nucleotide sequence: TGTGCCAGCAGCCCGGGACCTAGTTTTTTTTTCACCGAGTATCCCCTCCACTTT. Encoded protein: CASSPGPSFFFTEYPLHF.